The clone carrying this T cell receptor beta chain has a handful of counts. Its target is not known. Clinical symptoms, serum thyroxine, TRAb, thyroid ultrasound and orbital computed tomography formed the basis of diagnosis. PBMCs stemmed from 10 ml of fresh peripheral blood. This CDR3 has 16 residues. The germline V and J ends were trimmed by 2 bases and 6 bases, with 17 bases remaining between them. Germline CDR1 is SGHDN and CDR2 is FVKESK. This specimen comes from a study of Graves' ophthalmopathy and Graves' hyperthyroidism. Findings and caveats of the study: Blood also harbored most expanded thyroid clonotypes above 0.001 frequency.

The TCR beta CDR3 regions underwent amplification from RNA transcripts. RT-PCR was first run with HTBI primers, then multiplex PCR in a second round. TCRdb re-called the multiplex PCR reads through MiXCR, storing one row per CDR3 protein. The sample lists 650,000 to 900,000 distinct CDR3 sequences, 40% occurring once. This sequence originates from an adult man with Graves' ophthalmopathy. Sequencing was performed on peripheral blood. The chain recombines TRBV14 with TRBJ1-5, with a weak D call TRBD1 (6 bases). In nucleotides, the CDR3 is TGTGCCAGCAGCCAACATCAACAGGGTAATCGTCAGCCCCAGCATTTT. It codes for CASSQHQQGNRQPQHF.